The clone carrying this T cell receptor beta chain was seen once. Source study methods: Amplification from reference gene primers served as the basis for estimated nucleated cell counts. Here immunoSEQ multiplex PCR was the method, and the copy in TCRdb shows in-frame clones only, minus some. V, J and clone size reflect that table, while D and trimming were determined from the DNA. The top ten clones hold roughly 0.7% of a sample with about 200,000 clones, less than 90% of them seen once. Between the trimmed V and J ends, which lost 2 bases and 2 bases, there was a span of 15 bases. This CDR3 has 17 amino acids. Germline lookup yields CDR1 MGHDK and CDR2 SYGVNS. The data derive from a study of blood T cell repertoires in COVID-19. About the study: Sites across the United States, Italy and Spain contributed samples from acute and convalescent COVID-19. T cells, B-cell-depleted T cells, or PBMCs supplied cDNA or gDNA.

The sequenced material came from peripheral blood. V is TRBV25-1 and J is TRBJ2-2; possibly TRBD2 for D (5 bases). The clonotype originates from a man in his forties or fifties with acute or convalescent COVID-19. CDR3 DNA: TGTGCCAGCAGTGAAATGAGGTTAGAGGGAAACACCGGGGAGCTGTTTTTT. Encoded protein: CASSEMRLEGNTGELFF.